This is a list of T cell receptor beta chains from one sample in a study of cytomegalovirus exposure and HLA in healthy donors. Generated by immunoSEQ multiplex PCR, the TCRdb table keeps only in-frame clones and is missing some. The sample lists 150,000 to 200,000 clones; 75% were seen once. Specimen: PBMCs. These receptors came from a woman in her 40s in good health and CMV-seropositive. CDR3s include the opening cysteine and the closing phenylalanine or tryptophan. The order of the fields is CDR3 DNA, CDR3 protein, V gene, clone size, CDR3 length, J gene, D gene. A D gene is named only where the DNA matches it firmly. For some rows the clone size is stated as once, few or many, or as a class when expanded; others skip it.

CDR3 DNA: TGTGCCAGCAGTGAATCGTATTCACCCCTCCACTTT; CDR3 protein: CASSESYSPLHF; V gene: TRBV25-1; clone size: -; CDR3 length: 12; J gene: TRBJ1-6; D gene: -
CDR3 DNA: TGTGCCAGCAGCTTAGGACAGAACACTGAAGCTTTCTTT; CDR3 protein: CASSLGQNTEAFF; V gene: TRBV7-9; clone size: few; CDR3 length: 13; J gene: TRBJ1-1; D gene: -
CDR3 DNA: TGCAGCGTTGAGTTTCGGGATCAGGCTAACTATGGCTACACCTTC; CDR3 protein: CSVEFRDQANYGYTF; V gene: TRBV29-1; clone size: -; CDR3 length: 15; J gene: TRBJ1-2; D gene: -
CDR3 DNA: TGTGCCAGTAGTAGATCGCGGGACAGCAGCTATAATTCACCCCTCCACTTT; CDR3 protein: CASSRSRDSSYNSPLHF; V gene: TRBV19; clone size: -; CDR3 length: 17; J gene: TRBJ1-6; D gene: TRBD1
CDR3 DNA: TGTGCCAGCAGTTGGAAGACAGATGGCTACACCTTC; CDR3 protein: CASSWKTDGYTF; V gene: TRBV28; clone size: -; CDR3 length: 12; J gene: TRBJ1-2; D gene: -
CDR3 DNA: TGTGCCAGCAGTTTTTGGCCGGGACTAGCGGGAGAGCAAGAGACCCAGTACTTC; CDR3 protein: CASSFWPGLAGEQETQYF; V gene: TRBV28; clone size: -; CDR3 length: 18; J gene: TRBJ2-5; D gene: TRBD2
CDR3 DNA: TGTGCCAGCAGGCAGGACAGGGGGCTCGTGACTGAAGCTTTCTTT; CDR3 protein: CASRQDRGLVTEAFF; V gene: TRBV5-4; clone size: -; CDR3 length: 15; J gene: TRBJ1-1; D gene: TRBD1
CDR3 DNA: TGTGCCAGCCGGGGATACCCGGGACTAGCGGGCTACAATGAGCAGTTCTTC; CDR3 protein: CASRGYPGLAGYNEQFF; V gene: TRBV28; clone size: -; CDR3 length: 17; J gene: TRBJ2-1; D gene: TRBD2
CDR3 DNA: TGCGCCAGCAGCGGGACAGGGGACGCCTACGAGCAGTACTTC; CDR3 protein: CASSGTGDAYEQYF; V gene: TRBV5-1; clone size: -; CDR3 length: 14; J gene: TRBJ2-7; D gene: TRBD1
CDR3 DNA: TGTGCCAGCAGCTTAGGGGACTCGGCCTACAATGAGCAGTTCTTC; CDR3 protein: CASSLGDSAYNEQFF; V gene: TRBV11-3; clone size: -; CDR3 length: 15; J gene: TRBJ2-1; D gene: -
CDR3 DNA: TGTGCCAGCTCACCGGGGACAGGGGGCAACTACGAGCAGTACTTC; CDR3 protein: CASSPGTGGNYEQYF; V gene: TRBV18; clone size: -; CDR3 length: 15; J gene: TRBJ2-7; D gene: TRBD1
CDR3 DNA: TGTGCCAGCAGTCTACTGAATCAGCCCCAGCATTTT; CDR3 protein: CASSLLNQPQHF; V gene: TRBV27; clone size: -; CDR3 length: 12; J gene: TRBJ1-5; D gene: -
CDR3 DNA: TGCGCCAGCAGCGCAGGGGGCTCGGAGACCCAGTACTTC; CDR3 protein: CASSAGGSETQYF; V gene: TRBV5-1; clone size: -; CDR3 length: 13; J gene: TRBJ2-5; D gene: TRBD1
CDR3 DNA: TGTGCCAGTAGTCCGATGGCAGGAATCAATCAGCCCCAGCATTTT; CDR3 protein: CASSPMAGINQPQHF; V gene: TRBV19; clone size: -; CDR3 length: 15; J gene: TRBJ1-5; D gene: -
CDR3 DNA: TGTGCCAGCAGCTTAGGAGGCGTCAGGGTGTGGGATGAGCAGTTCTTC; CDR3 protein: CASSLGGVRVWDEQFF; V gene: TRBV7-8; clone size: -; CDR3 length: 16; J gene: TRBJ2-1; D gene: -
CDR3 DNA: TGCAGCGTTGAAAGGGGGTCAGGGGCCGACAATGAGCAGTTCTTC; CDR3 protein: CSVERGSGADNEQFF; V gene: TRBV29-1; clone size: -; CDR3 length: 15; J gene: TRBJ2-1; D gene: -
CDR3 DNA: TGTGCCAGCAGCTTAGATGCTAGCGGGAGTATGGCTTACAATGAGCAGTTCTTC; CDR3 protein: CASSLDASGSMAYNEQFF; V gene: TRBV7-2; clone size: -; CDR3 length: 18; J gene: TRBJ2-1; D gene: TRBD2
CDR3 DNA: TGTGCCAGCAGCACGACTAGCGCCTACACAGATACGCAGTATTTT; CDR3 protein: CASSTTSAYTDTQYF; V gene: TRBV9; clone size: -; CDR3 length: 15; J gene: TRBJ2-3; D gene: TRBD2
CDR3 DNA: TGTGCCAGCAGCCCCCAGGGAATCTATGGCTACACCTTC; CDR3 protein: CASSPQGIYGYTF; V gene: TRBV28; clone size: -; CDR3 length: 13; J gene: TRBJ1-2; D gene: -
CDR3 DNA: TGCGCCAGCAGCTTGGTGGCAGGGTCAGGCGAGCAGTACTTC; CDR3 protein: CASSLVAGSGEQYF; V gene: TRBV5-1; clone size: -; CDR3 length: 14; J gene: TRBJ2-7; D gene: -
CDR3 DNA: TGTGCCAGCAGTTACGATCGGGGGAAAGCTTTCTTT; CDR3 protein: CASSYDRGKAFF; V gene: TRBV6-6; clone size: -; CDR3 length: 12; J gene: TRBJ1-1; D gene: -
CDR3 DNA: TGTGCCAGCAGCCAAGATCAGGGTGCGCATCAGCCCCAGCATTTT; CDR3 protein: CASSQDQGAHQPQHF; V gene: TRBV4-2; clone size: -; CDR3 length: 15; J gene: TRBJ1-5; D gene: -
CDR3 DNA: TGTGCCAGCAGACAGGGTACGATACGGGGTGAGCAGTTCTTC; CDR3 protein: CASRQGTIRGEQFF; V gene: TRBV27; clone size: few; CDR3 length: 14; J gene: TRBJ2-1; D gene: -
CDR3 DNA: TGCGCCAGCAGCGACCGCGGGGGGAGAACAGATACGCAGTATTTT; CDR3 protein: CASSDRGGRTDTQYF; V gene: TRBV5-1; clone size: -; CDR3 length: 15; J gene: TRBJ2-3; D gene: TRBD2
CDR3 DNA: TGCAGCGTTGTGGCAGGGGGCGTAAATGAGCAGTTCTTC; CDR3 protein: CSVVAGGVNEQFF; V gene: TRBV29-1; clone size: -; CDR3 length: 13; J gene: TRBJ2-1; D gene: TRBD1
CDR3 DNA: TGCGCCAGCAGCTTGGCCCCCTCTATTAGCGGGAGGTCCTACAATGAGCAGTTCTTC; CDR3 protein: CASSLAPSISGRSYNEQFF; V gene: TRBV5-1; clone size: -; CDR3 length: 19; J gene: TRBJ2-1; D gene: TRBD2
CDR3 DNA: TGTGCCAGCAGTCCCCGACTAGACAATGAGCAGTTCTTC; CDR3 protein: CASSPRLDNEQFF; V gene: TRBV28; clone size: -; CDR3 length: 13; J gene: TRBJ2-1; D gene: -
CDR3 DNA: TGTGCCAGCAGTGGCAGGTTACGGGGGGGGACCGGGGAGCTGTTTTTT; CDR3 protein: CASSGRLRGGTGELFF; V gene: TRBV7-2; clone size: -; CDR3 length: 16; J gene: TRBJ2-2; D gene: TRBD2
CDR3 DNA: TGTGCCTGGGAGAGGGCAGGAGGAGAGACCCAGTACTTC; CDR3 protein: CAWERAGGETQYF; V gene: TRBV30; clone size: -; CDR3 length: 13; J gene: TRBJ2-5; D gene: -
CDR3 DNA: TGTGCCAGCAGCTTTAACACCCCGGAGACCCAGTACTTC; CDR3 protein: CASSFNTPETQYF; V gene: TRBV5-5; clone size: -; CDR3 length: 13; J gene: TRBJ2-5; D gene: -
CDR3 DNA: TGTGCCAGCAGGTATTCAGGGGGCAGGAGAAACACCATATATTTT; CDR3 protein: CASRYSGGRRNTIYF; V gene: TRBV28; clone size: -; CDR3 length: 15; J gene: TRBJ1-3; D gene: TRBD1
CDR3 DNA: TGTGCCAGCAGCTTGTCAGGGGTTGGCTACACCTTC; CDR3 protein: CASSLSGVGYTF; V gene: TRBV5-8; clone size: -; CDR3 length: 12; J gene: TRBJ1-2; D gene: -
CDR3 DNA: TGCAGCGCATCGGGACAGGGATCTGAAGCTTTCTTT; CDR3 protein: CSASGQGSEAFF; V gene: TRBV29-1; clone size: few; CDR3 length: 12; J gene: TRBJ1-1; D gene: TRBD1
CDR3 DNA: TGTGCCAGCAGGGCTCCGGGACAGGCCATGGGCGGGGAGCTGTTTTTT; CDR3 protein: CASRAPGQAMGGELFF; V gene: TRBV9; clone size: -; CDR3 length: 16; J gene: TRBJ2-2; D gene: TRBD1
CDR3 DNA: TGTGCTAGCAGCTCCCTCGGACTAGTTGGCGAGCAGTACTTC; CDR3 protein: CASSSLGLVGEQYF; V gene: TRBV7-7; clone size: once; CDR3 length: 14; J gene: TRBJ2-7; D gene: TRBD2
CDR3 DNA: TGTGCCAGCGGTCCTCCGGGACACATGGCCCGAAACACCATATATTTT; CDR3 protein: CASGPPGHMARNTIYF; V gene: TRBV28; clone size: -; CDR3 length: 16; J gene: TRBJ1-3; D gene: -
CDR3 DNA: TGTGCCAGCAGCGAGTACTCTAGCGGGATACCCGAGCAGTACTTC; CDR3 protein: CASSEYSSGIPEQYF; V gene: TRBV7-8; clone size: -; CDR3 length: 15; J gene: TRBJ2-7; D gene: TRBD2
CDR3 DNA: TGCGCCAGCAGCTTCAGGACTAGCGGAGCCTACAATGAGCAGTTCTTC; CDR3 protein: CASSFRTSGAYNEQFF; V gene: TRBV5-1; clone size: -; CDR3 length: 16; J gene: TRBJ2-1; D gene: TRBD2
CDR3 DNA: TGTGCCAGCAGTTTATCTCCGGGGACAGGGAGAAATGAGCAGTTCTTC; CDR3 protein: CASSLSPGTGRNEQFF; V gene: TRBV28; clone size: -; CDR3 length: 16; J gene: TRBJ2-1; D gene: TRBD1
CDR3 DNA: TGCGCCAGCAGCCCCCTTGGGTGGCGGAACTACACCGGGGAGCTGTTTTTT; CDR3 protein: CASSPLGWRNYTGELFF; V gene: TRBV5-1; clone size: -; CDR3 length: 17; J gene: TRBJ2-2; D gene: -
CDR3 DNA: TGTGCCAGCTCACCACTGTCTGGGCTAGCGGGAAACACCGGGGAGCTGTTTTTT; CDR3 protein: CASSPLSGLAGNTGELFF; V gene: TRBV18; clone size: -; CDR3 length: 18; J gene: TRBJ2-2; D gene: TRBD2
CDR3 DNA: TGTGCCAGCAAGATACTAGCGGGGTACAATGAGCAGTTCTTC; CDR3 protein: CASKILAGYNEQFF; V gene: TRBV28; clone size: -; CDR3 length: 14; J gene: TRBJ2-1; D gene: TRBD2
CDR3 DNA: TGTGCCAGCAGCGGACAGCGGGAGACTGAAGCTTTCTTT; CDR3 protein: CASSGQRETEAFF; V gene: TRBV2; clone size: -; CDR3 length: 13; J gene: TRBJ1-1; D gene: -
CDR3 DNA: TGTGCCATCAGTGAGCTACAGGACCTCTATGGCTACACCTTC; CDR3 protein: CAISELQDLYGYTF; V gene: TRBV10-3; clone size: -; CDR3 length: 14; J gene: TRBJ1-2; D gene: -
CDR3 DNA: TGTGCCAGCAGTTCCTTCCGGGACAGGGGAAAAAGAGTGAGCACCGGGGAGCTGTTTTTT; CDR3 protein: CASSSFRDRGKRVSTGELFF; V gene: TRBV28; clone size: once; CDR3 length: 20; J gene: TRBJ2-2; D gene: TRBD1
CDR3 DNA: TGTGCCTGGAGTGTACGACCAGGAGAGACCCAGTACTTC; CDR3 protein: CAWSVRPGETQYF; V gene: TRBV30; clone size: few; CDR3 length: 13; J gene: TRBJ2-5; D gene: -
CDR3 DNA: TGTGCCAGCAGTGGGACAGGGATCAATGAGCAGTTCTTC; CDR3 protein: CASSGTGINEQFF; V gene: TRBV6-1; clone size: few; CDR3 length: 13; J gene: TRBJ2-1; D gene: TRBD1